The clone carrying this T cell receptor (beta chain) was picked up a small number of times. The antigen is not known. These data are taken from a study of T-cell reconstitution after alpha-beta-depleted transplantation in children. Study-level points and caveats: Newly made T cells mostly supplied T-cell counts and diversity one year after transplant.

Library preparation (for TCRbeta) was performed with unique molecular identifiers. MiXCR was run by TCRdb on the PCR reads, yielding one entry per CDR3 protein. This table holds about 980,000 distinct CDR3 sequences, about 31% found once. Trimming shortened V by 3 bases and J by 2 bases, and 8 bases separated the two germline ends. Looked up from germline, CDR1 is MDHEN and CDR2 is SYDVKM. This CDR3 is 13 amino acids long. This chain joins TRBV28 and TRBJ2-7; D not certain. The receptor was derived from a boy under two years old who had a stem cell transplant for SCID, so the T cells may come from the graft donor. This specimen consisted of PBMCs, mostly from graft donor cells, obtained 360 days after TCRalphabeta/CD19-depleted stem cell transplant. The CDR3 DNA sequence: TGTGCCAGCAGTTTTCGTTCTACCTACGAGCAGTACTTC. Translation: CASSFRSTYEQYF. The full variable domain, rest sourced from reference TRBV28 and TRBJ2-7, is DVKVTQSSRYLVKRTGEKVFLECVQDMDHENMFWYRQDPGLGLRLIYFSYDVKMKEKGDIPEGYSVSREKKERFSLILESASTNQTSMYLCASSFRSTYEQYFGPGTRLTVT.